These 22 T cell receptor beta chains were sequenced from one sample in a study of shared clonotypes between healthy human individuals. The table came from immunoSEQ multiplex PCR; TCRdb's copy has only in-frame clones and leaves some out. This sample has over a million clones, with approximately 78% found just once. Material for sequencing was memory CD4+ T cells from PBMCs. Subset reported: CD45RA-negative fraction. The receptors shown here come from a man younger than 35 in good health. Some clones in this sample may be carry-over from other donors' samples.

In its sample, this clone was seen once. This CDR3 reads CASSSGPGADTQYF. The DNA of the CDR3 is TGTGCCAGCAGCTCCGGGCCCGGGGCAGATACGCAGTATTTT. The V and J genes are TRBV7-3 and TRBJ2-3; D may be TRBD2 (5 bases). This CDR3 spans 14 amino acids. CDR1 and CDR2 (germline): SGHTA, FQGTGA. V was shortened by 4 bases and J by 4 bases, with 12 bases between the two germline ends.

The V gene is TRBV19, the J gene TRBJ2-7, with D unresolved. V was trimmed by 5 bases and J by 2 bases, leaving 13 bases between them. The germline V gene encodes CDR1 LNHDA and CDR2 SQIVND (reference sequence). The CDR3 contains 14 residues. CDR3 residues: CASSPRFFAYEQYF. CDR3 nucleotides: TGTGCCAGTAGTCCGAGGTTCTTTGCCTACGAGCAGTACTTC.

The chain couples TRBV7-3 to TRBJ2-1; weak D call: TRBD1 (6 bases). Deletions cut 1 base from V and 3 bases from J, with 13 bases between. In germline, CDR1 is SGHTA, CDR2 FQGTGA. This CDR3 has 16 amino acids. DNA of the CDR3: TGTGCCAGCAGCTTAAGAGGACAGTTAAGCTACAATGAGCAGTTCTTC. As protein: CASSLRGQLSYNEQFF.

The chain carries TRBV5-4 and TRBJ2-3; the D gene is possibly TRBD2 (5 bases). In germline, CDR1 is SGHNT, CDR2 YYREEE (reference sequence). The CDR3 loop spans 11 amino acids. V was shortened by 4 bases and J by 6 bases, with 6 bases between the two germline ends. The CDR3 DNA is TGTGCCAGCAGCCCGGGGGATACGCAGTATTTT. Its protein is CASSPGDTQYF.

This clone appeared a few times. This rearrangement joins TRBV7-2 to TRBJ1-1; TRBD1 matches 7 bases. The CDR3 is 13 amino acids. Germline values: CDR1 SGHTA, CDR2 FQGNSA. The V and J ends lost 3 bases and 3 bases, in that order; junction bases with no gene match: 1. In DNA, the CDR3 is TGTGCCAGCAGCTTTGACAGGGACACTGAAGCTTTCTTT. This sequence encodes CASSFDRDTEAFF.

The rearrangement uses TRBV18 and TRBJ1-1, with D possibly matching TRBD1 (5 bases). CDR1 KGHSH and CDR2 LQKENI come from the germline V gene. CDR3 length: 14 residues. Trimming cost V 2 bases and J 3 bases, with 10 bases left between them. This CDR3 reads CASSPDSYYTEAFF. CDR3 in DNA: TGTGCCAGCTCACCAGACAGTTATTACACTGAAGCTTTCTTT.

V is TRBV30 and J is TRBJ2-2, with D perhaps matching TRBD1 (6 bases). Germline V gives CDR1 GTSNPN, CDR2 SVGIG (reference sequence). Deletions cut 3 bases from V and 3 bases from J, with 11 bases between. There are 14 residues in the CDR3. CDR3 coding DNA: TGTGCCTGGAGCAAACAGGGTTACACCGGGGAGCTGTTTTTT. Its protein product is CAWSKQGYTGELFF. The variable domain in full, completed from reference TRBV30 and TRBJ2-2, reads SQTIHQWPATLVQPVGSPLSLECTVEGTSNPNLYWYRQAAGRGLQLLFYSVGIGQISSEVPQNLSASRPQDRQFILSSKKLLLSDSGFYLCAWSKQGYTGELFFGEGSRLTVL.

The chain employs TRBV5-8 and TRBJ1-2; no reliable D call. This CDR3 has 13 amino acids. V was pared by 2 bases and J by 7 bases, with 12 bases between. Germline CDR1 reads SGHTS; CDR2 reads YDEGEE. The CDR3 DNA sequence: TGTGCCAGCAGCTTAGCCCAGCGGCGTGGCTACACCTTC. It specifies CASSLAQRRGYTF.

The rearrangement links TRBV19 to TRBJ2-1; TRBD2 aligns across 10 bases. CDR3 length equals 13 residues. The J segment lost 15 bases and the V segment lost 5 bases, leaving 10 bases of the junction unmatched. Germline CDR1 LNHDA, CDR2 SQIVND (reference sequence). As DNA, the CDR3 is TGTGCCAGTAGTGTAACTAGCGGGATAGTGCTGTTCTTC. It encodes CASSVTSGIVLFF.

The chain links TRBV30 to TRBJ2-5; 10 positions match TRBD1. The DNA end is a closer match to TRBJ2-7, so the J assignment may be wrong. This CDR3 region has 15 residues. CDR1 and CDR2 (germline): GTSNPN, SVGIG (reference sequence). As DNA, the CDR3 is TGTGCCTGGACGTTCGCGGACAGGGGGTCCTACGAGCAGTACTTC. Translated, it gives CAWTFADRGSYEQYF.

The CDR3: CASSHSAFSTDTQYF. The CDR3 bases are TGTGCCAGCAGCCACTCGGCCTTTAGCACAGATACGCAGTATTTT. The chain has TRBV4-2 and TRBJ2-3; no reliable D call. The V and J ends lost 3 bases and 0 bases respectively, with 10 bases between them. Germline V CDR1 and CDR2: LGHNA, YNFKEQ. The CDR3 runs to 15 residues.

The chain has TRBV5-1 and TRBJ1-5; D gene uncertain. The CDR3 loop spans 15 amino acids. The V and J ends lost 0 bases and 4 bases respectively, with 11 bases between them. CDR1 and CDR2 (germline): SGHRS, YFSETQ. The CDR3 sequence is CASSLGPIGNQPQHF. CDR3 nucleotide sequence: TGCGCCAGCAGCTTGGGACCTATTGGGAATCAGCCCCAGCATTTT. The whole variable domain, remainder taken from reference TRBV5-1 and TRBJ1-5, is KAGVTQTPRYLIKTRGQQVTLSCSPISGHRSVSWYQQTPGQGLQFLFEYFSETQRNKGNFPGRFSGRQFSNSRSEMNVSTLELGDSALYLCASSLGPIGNQPQHFGDGTRLSIL.

This clone was counted at least ten times. The chain combines TRBV29-1 with TRBJ1-5, with a possible D match to TRBD1 (5 bases). The CDR3 spans 13 residues. CDR1 SQVTM and CDR2 ANQGSEA come from the germline V gene. V lost 4 bases and J lost 5, with 12 bases in between. The CDR3 here is CSVALAGDQPQHF. The CDR3 nucleotides read TGCAGCGTTGCGCTCGCGGGGGATCAGCCCCAGCATTTT.

This clone was counted only a few times. The V and J genes are TRBV2 and TRBJ1-1; 10 bases match TRBD1. The junction had 9 bases not matched to a gene; V was cut back by 7 bases and J by 4 bases. The CDR3 length is 15 residues. Germline CDR1 SNHLY, CDR2 FYNNEI. CDR3 nucleotide sequence: TGTGCCAGCACTGGAGCCGACAGGGGGCCCACTGAAGCTTTCTTT. Translated, it gives CASTGADRGPTEAFF.

The genes are TRBV19 and TRBJ1-1; D may be TRBD1 (6 bases). Trimming cost V 4 bases and J 3 bases, with 6 bases left between them. Germline-derived CDR1 and CDR2 are LNHDA and SQIVND (reference sequence). CDR3 length equals 12 residues. The CDR3 sequence: CASSTGDTEAFF. Here the CDR3 DNA reads TGTGCCAGTAGTACAGGGGACACTGAAGCTTTCTTT.

Worth noting for this clone: This CDR3 is also generated by other DNA sequences in the sample. The chain has TRBV7-2 and TRBJ2-3; 10 positions agree with TRBD1. V gave up 4 bases and J gave up 0 bases; unmatched junction bases: 1. CDR3 length: 15 amino acids. The germline CDR1 and CDR2 sequences are SGHTA and FQGNSA. CDR3 coding DNA: TGTGCCAGCAGCTGGGACAGGGGTAGCACAGATACGCAGTATTTT. This encodes CASSWDRGSTDTQYF.

The chain is built from TRBV9 and TRBJ2-1; TRBD1 agrees at 9 bases. The V gene's germline CDR1 is SGDLS and CDR2 YYNGEE. The CDR3 is 16 residues long. After removal of 3 bases from V and 8 bases from J, the junction contained 12 bases not matched to a gene. The CDR3 loop is CASSAQGAIVSDEQFF. Written as DNA, the CDR3 is TGTGCCAGCAGCGCACAGGGGGCAATTGTCTCGGATGAGCAGTTCTTC.

For the CDR3, the DNA is TGTGCCAGCAGGAGACAGGGGACCATTGGTTCGGATGGCTACACCTTC. As protein: CASRRQGTIGSDGYTF. V gene TRBV28 combines with J gene TRBJ1-2, with 8 bases matching TRBD1. V shed 6 bases and J 6 bases; nucleotides not matched to a gene: 15. This CDR3 region has 16 residues. The germline V gene encodes CDR1 MDHEN and CDR2 SYDVKM.

This clone showed up just a few times. The chain combines TRBV30 with TRBJ2-7; D gene uncertain. Trimming left V 1 base short and J 3 bases short, with 13 bases between. Per germline, CDR1 GTSNPN and CDR2 SVGIG (reference sequence). This CDR3 spans 14 amino acids. CDR3 sequence (DNA): TGTGCCTGGAGTGGTAGGGTAGCCTTCTACGAGCAGTACTTC. As protein: CAWSGRVAFYEQYF.

V and J are TRBV5-1 and TRBJ2-1; TRBD2 matches 9 bases. V shed 6 bases and J 4 bases; nucleotides not matched to a gene: 8. CDR3 size: 15 residues. CDR1 is SGHRS, CDR2 YFSETQ, per germline. Here the CDR3 DNA reads TGCGCCAGCACAATTAGCGGGAGTCTTTACAATGAGCAGTTCTTC. This translates into CASTISGSLYNEQFF.

The chain couples TRBV9 to TRBJ1-3; 8 bases are shared with TRBD1. The V gene end was trimmed by 3 bases and the J gene end by 0 bases; junction bases not matched to a gene: 5. This CDR3 spans 16 amino acids. From germline, CDR1 is SGDLS and CDR2 YYNGEE. The CDR3 nucleotides are TGTGCCAGCAGCGCCGGACAGGGAATCTCTGGAAACACCATATATTTT. Translation: CASSAGQGISGNTIYF.

This rearrangement joins TRBV6-1 to TRBJ2-1; TRBD1 might be the D (5 bases). Between the trimmed V and J ends, which lost 4 bases and 5 bases, there was a span of 15 bases. The CDR3 totals 15 residues. Germline CDR1 is MNHNS and CDR2 is SASEGT. The CDR3 here is CASSGGKSGHNEQFF. The CDR3 bases are TGTGCCAGCAGTGGGGGCAAAAGTGGCCACAATGAGCAGTTCTTC.